The 22 T cell receptor beta chains presented below share a single source sample, sequenced in a study of blood T cells in healthy people across ages. Together with a sample-barcoded 5' primer, a J-beta primer mix was included in a second PCR lasting 7 to 11 cycles. TCRdb reanalysed the 5' RACE reads using MiXCR and keeps one entry per CDR3 protein. Found here are 600,000 to 1,000,000 distinct CDR3 sequences, 25% of them singletons; the top ten hold under 4.5%. This sample was shared with a second study, whose subject was T cells of mothers and their children.

Specimen: blood. Receptor source: a boy younger than 18 in good health.

CDR3 sequence (DNA): TGTGCCAGCTCACCACCGAACCTTGATACAAGACAAGAGACCCAGTACTTC. Its protein product is CASSPPNLDTRQETQYF. The rearrangement uses TRBV18 and TRBJ2-5; D gene uncertain. The CDR3 sequence is 17 residues long. V dropped 0 bases and J dropped 2 bases, with 16 bases sitting between them. Germline V gene data show CDR1 as KGHSH and CDR2 as LQKENI.

This clonotype was counted a few times. The chain employs TRBV20-1 and TRBJ2-5; TRBD1 is a possible D gene (6 bases). The end of the DNA is better explained by TRBJ2-7, so the J call may be wrong. The germline CDR1 and CDR2 sequences are DFQATT and SNEGSKA (reference sequence). CDR3 length: 13 amino acids. CDR3: CSARGTATYEQYF. The CDR3 DNA sequence: TGCAGTGCTAGAGGGACAGCGACCTACGAGCAGTACTTC.

This clonotype was recorded a few times. This chain joins TRBV6-2 or TRBV6-3 and TRBJ2-3, with 7 nucleotides matching TRBD1. The CDR3 has 16 amino acids. Germline CDR1 MNHEY, CDR2 SVGEGT. The ends lost 2 bases at V and 4 bases at J; junction bases unmatched: 9. For the CDR3, the DNA is TGTGCCAGCAGTTACCCACCGCAGGGGGTGCCAGATACGCAGTATTTT. It encodes CASSYPPQGVPDTQYF.

This clonotype was counted ten times or more. One end of the junction does not line up with germline, which may come from a read error. The rearrangement uses TRBV5-1 and TRBJ1-1, with D maybe TRBD1 (6 bases). CDR1 and CDR2 from the germline V gene are SGHRS and YFSETQ. The CDR3 covers 15 residues. CDR3: CASSLGAGGNTEAFF. CDR3 in DNA: TGTGCCAGCAGCTTGGGGGCCGGGGGGAACACTGAAGCTTTCTTT.

The CDR3 spells CASSPSTGRLGNEQFF. For the CDR3, the DNA is TGCGCCAGCAGTCCCTCGACAGGGAGGTTGGGGAATGAGCAGTTCTTC. The chain uses TRBV10-2 and TRBJ2-5; D is possibly TRBD1 (7 bases). The J call may be faulty, since TRBJ2-1 better matches the DNA end. Germline CDR1 and CDR2: WSHSY and SAAADI. The CDR3 is 16 residues long.

This chain links TRBV29-1 with TRBJ2-7; D perhaps matches TRBD2 (6 bases). Germline V gene lookup returns CDR1 SQVTM and CDR2 ANQGSEA. Trimming removed 7 bases at V and 6 bases at J, with 13 bases between. This CDR3 region has 11 residues. The CDR3 loop is CSAWVGGEQYF. CDR3 nucleotides: TGCAGCGCCTGGGTGGGGGGCGAGCAGTACTTC.

This clonotype came up many times. The chain couples TRBV28 to TRBJ2-4; 7 nucleotides match TRBD2. The CDR3 has 16 amino acids. The junction had 8 bases not matched to a gene; V was cut back by 3 bases and J by 3 bases. Per germline, CDR1 MDHEN and CDR2 SYDVKM. The CDR3 here is CASSFVVGGVKNIQYF. DNA for the CDR3: TGTGCCAGCAGTTTCGTTGTGGGAGGGGTCAAAAACATTCAGTACTTC.

The chain carries TRBV13 and TRBJ2-1; D gene uncertain. The V gene lost 0 bases and the J gene lost 12 bases, with 12 bases spanning the gap. Germline CDR1 is PRHDT and CDR2 is FYEKMQ (reference sequence). The CDR3 totals 13 residues. CDR3 nucleotides: TGTGCCAGCAGCTTAGGTGCTAGTACTCGGCAGTTCTTC. Its protein product is CASSLGASTRQFF.

The V gene is TRBV4-3, the J gene TRBJ1-1; 8 positions agree with TRBD1. Germline V gene lookup returns CDR1 LGHNA and CDR2 YSLEER. The junction had 4 bases not matched to a gene; V was cut back by 0 bases and J by 4 bases. The CDR3 runs to 15 residues. This CDR3 is CASSQEMTGVTEAFF. The CDR3 coding sequence is TGCGCCAGCAGCCAAGAGATGACAGGGGTCACTGAAGCTTTCTTT.

The chain couples TRBV6-6 to TRBJ2-4; a possible D gene is TRBD1 (6 bases). The germline gives CDR1 MNHNY, CDR2 SVGAGI (reference sequence). Deletions cut 5 bases from V and 6 bases from J, with 14 bases between. The CDR3 sequence is 14 residues long. The CDR3 DNA is TGTGCCAGCAGTGGTGGGGACACGGTAAACATTCAGTACTTC. Amino acids: CASSGGDTVNIQYF.

This clonotype was recorded a few times. The chain links TRBV7-8 to TRBJ1-5, with 9 bases aligning to TRBD1. Germline V CDR1 and CDR2: SGHVS, FQNEAQ. V dropped 4 bases and J dropped 7; count of bases not matched to a gene: 5. The CDR3 is made up of 14 amino acids. Here the CDR3 DNA reads TGTGCCAGCAGCTCTCCCGGACAGGGGCAGCCCCAGCATTTT. Residues: CASSSPGQGQPQHF.

The chain has TRBV15 and TRBJ2-5; TRBD1 matches 7 bases. The J segment lost 1 base and the V segment lost 8 bases, leaving 10 bases of the junction unmatched. The germline V gene has CDR1 LNHNV and CDR2 YYDKDF (reference sequence). This CDR3 has 15 residues. CDR3 residues: CATGFRQGGQETQYF. Written as DNA, the CDR3 is TGTGCCACCGGTTTTCGACAGGGTGGCCAAGAGACCCAGTACTTC.

The chain is built from TRBV6-5 and TRBJ2-7; the match to TRBD1 covers 7 bases. Germline CDR1 MNHEY, CDR2 SVGAGI. V shed 6 bases, J shed 0 bases, and the junction held 8 bases outside the gene matches. The CDR3 runs 15 residues. The CDR3 DNA reads TGTGCCAGCAGCTCCGGGACAGAGAGCTCCTACGAGCAGTACTTC. This encodes CASSSGTESSYEQYF.

This clonotype was observed a handful of times. The chain carries TRBV7-2 and TRBJ2-5, with 9 bases fitting TRBD2. The J call is uncertain, as TRBJ2-1 better fits the DNA end. The CDR3 runs 17 residues. Germline CDR1 SGHTA, CDR2 FQGNSA. CDR3 nucleotide sequence: TGTGCCAGCAGCTTAGCGCGGTCTAGCGGGAATAAGAATGAGCAGTTCTTC. Residues: CASSLARSSGNKNEQFF.

This clonotype was observed a single time. The chain is built from TRBV29-1 and TRBJ2-4; a possible D gene is TRBD2 (6 bases). Germline CDR1 is SQVTM and CDR2 is ANQGSEA. The V gene lost 7 bases and the J gene lost 7 bases, with 17 bases spanning the gap. CDR3 length: 13 residues. DNA for the CDR3: TGCAGCGCCGTGGGCCGACTAGGGAACATTCAGTACTTC. Translation gives CSAVGRLGNIQYF.

There are a few counts of this clonotype. The chain carries TRBV29-1 and TRBJ2-1; tentatively, D is TRBD1 (5 bases). V lost 4 bases to trimming and J lost 6 bases, with 10 bases between them. Germline V gene data show CDR1 as SQVTM and CDR2 as ANQGSEA. This CDR3 region has 12 residues. The CDR3, as DNA: TGCAGCGTTGTGGGGCAGCTCAATGAGCAGTTCTTC. Its translation: CSVVGQLNEQFF.

This rearrangement joins TRBV4-2 to TRBJ2-5; perhaps TRBD1 as D (6 bases). Trimming stripped 3 bases from V and 3 bases from J, with 8 bases between. Germline CDR1 is LGHNA and CDR2 is YNFKEQ. The CDR3 runs 13 residues. The CDR3, as DNA: TGTGCCAGCAGCCAGCGGACAGAAGAGACCCAGTACTTC. It yields the protein CASSQRTEETQYF.

The chain is built from TRBV7-9 and TRBJ2-5, with 8 nucleotides matching TRBD1. CDR3 length: 14 residues. Trimming at V came to 5 bases and at J to 1 base, leaving 3 bases not matched to a gene. Germline-derived CDR1 and CDR2 are SEHNR and FQNEAQ (reference sequence). The CDR3 region has the DNA TGTGCCAGCAGCGCGGGGACAGGCCAAGAGACCCAGTACTTC. Encoded protein: CASSAGTGQETQYF.

The chain links TRBV7-9 to TRBJ1-1, with TRBD1 as a possible D gene (6 bases). Trimming took 1 base from V and 6 from J, leaving 9 bases between them. CDR1 and CDR2 from the germline V gene are SEHNR and FQNEAQ (reference sequence). The CDR3 sequence is 13 residues long. CDR3 region: CASSLEGGSEAFF. DNA for the CDR3: TGTGCCAGCAGCTTAGAAGGGGGTTCTGAAGCTTTCTTT. Variable domain in full (rest from reference TRBV7-9 and TRBJ1-1): DTGVSQNPRHKITKRGQNVTFRCDPISEHNRLYWYRQTLGQGPEFLTYFQNEAQLEKSRLLSDRFSAERPKGSFSTLEIQRTEQGDSAMYLCASSLEGGSEAFFGQGTRLTVV.

This chain joins TRBV5-6 and TRBJ1-2; 7 positions match TRBD1. V trimming: 0 bases; J trimming: 4 bases; junction bases outside the gene matches: 12. Per the germline V gene, CDR1 is SGHDT and CDR2 is YYEEEE. This CDR3 is 17 amino acids long. The CDR3 sequence is CASSLARHGTVSYGYTF. The CDR3 DNA reads TGTGCCAGCAGCTTGGCTCGTCATGGGACAGTTTCCTATGGCTACACCTTC.

The V call is TRBV7-9, the J call TRBJ1-4; D remains unclear. The germline gives CDR1 SEHNR, CDR2 FQNEAQ (reference sequence). This CDR3 is built from 19 residues. V lost 2 bases and J 0 bases, leaving 19 bases between the germline ends. The CDR3 region has the DNA TGTGCCAGCAGCTTATCTGGAGTTTCCTCACACGCAACTAATGAAAAACTGTTTTTT. Amino acids: CASSLSGVSSHATNEKLFF.

The chain uses TRBV7-9 and TRBJ1-2; D gene unclear. CDR3 length: 15 residues. Germline lookup yields CDR1 SEHNR and CDR2 FQNEAQ (reference sequence). The V end lost 3 bases, the J end lost 4 bases, and 15 bases lay between the germline ends. The CDR3 region has the DNA TGTGCCAGCAGCTTGTCGGGCGAAGATGGCTATGGCTACACCTTC. This encodes CASSLSGEDGYGYTF.